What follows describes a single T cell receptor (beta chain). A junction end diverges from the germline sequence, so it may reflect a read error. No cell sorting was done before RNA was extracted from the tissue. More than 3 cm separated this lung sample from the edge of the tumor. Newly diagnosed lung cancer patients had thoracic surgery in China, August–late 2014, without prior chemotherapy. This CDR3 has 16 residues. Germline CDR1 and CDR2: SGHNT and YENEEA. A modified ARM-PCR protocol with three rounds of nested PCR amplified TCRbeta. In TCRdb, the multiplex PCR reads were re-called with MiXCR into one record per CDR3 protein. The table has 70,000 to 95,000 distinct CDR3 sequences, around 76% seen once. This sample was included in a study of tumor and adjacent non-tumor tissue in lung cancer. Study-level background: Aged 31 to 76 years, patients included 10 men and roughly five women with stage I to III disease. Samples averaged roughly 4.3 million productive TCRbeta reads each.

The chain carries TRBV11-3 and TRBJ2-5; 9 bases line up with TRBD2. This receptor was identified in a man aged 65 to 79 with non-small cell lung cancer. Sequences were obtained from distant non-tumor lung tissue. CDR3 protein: CASSSGVGRLAETQYF. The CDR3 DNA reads TGTGCCAGCAGCTCAGGTGTGGGGAGACTAGCGGAGACACAGTACTTC.